This T cell receptor (beta chain) was sequenced in a study of cytomegalovirus exposure and HLA in healthy donors. General study points: TRBV6-2, TRBV6-3 and some other V segments were excluded as indistinguishable. Most of the TCR beta V segments (in an earlier analysis) were productive either about 87% or about 30% of the time. Associated with cytomegalovirus, according to the listing, were 150 to 200 TCR beta chains. Available immune exposure information covered CMV serostatus only.

This clone has just a few counts. Antigen specificity is unknown. The PCR made use of 60 Vbeta and 13 Jbeta primers. Using immunoSEQ multiplex PCR, the repertoire was profiled, and TCRdb retains in-frame clones only, with some absent. Altogether under 150,000 clones are present, 73% being singletons, with the ten largest covering approximately 15%. Trimming left V 4 bases short and J 10 bases short, with 20 bases between. CDR1 and CDR2 from the germline V gene are SGHNT and YYREEE (reference sequence). CDR3 length: 14 residues. The sequence was obtained from a human donor in good health. The chain couples TRBV5-4 to TRBJ1-1; maybe TRBD1 (5 bases). Material: PBMCs. The CDR3 region is CASSLWGRQVVAFF. The CDR3 DNA reads as TGTGCCAGCAGCCTTTGGGGCCGACAAGTTGTAGCTTTCTTT.